The table lists the clone carrying this TCR beta chain with a few counts. The sample is drawn from a study of T-cell memory formation after mild COVID-19. TCRdb called the 5' RACE reads again in MiXCR, with one record for every CDR3 protein. The sample has about 410,000 distinct CDR3 sequences, more than 20% seen once. The CDR3 loop spans 15 amino acids. V shed 5 bases and J 0 bases; nucleotides not matched to a gene: 4. Sequencing was done on a sample of PBMCs or a T cell subset sorted from them (not recorded which). The J gene is TRBJ2-1, the V gene TRBV12-3 or TRBV12-4; 7 bases match TRBD1. The receptor's source is an adult woman who had mild COVID-19 (a few samples of this study predate the infection). Cell type and time point are not known. This CDR3 reads CASSPWDSSYNEQFF. In nucleotides, the CDR3 is TGTGCCAGCAGTCCCTGGGACAGCTCCTACAATGAGCAGTTCTTC.